A selection of T cell receptor beta chains follows, all from one sample in a study of cytomegalovirus exposure and HLA in healthy donors. Method: immunoSEQ multiplex PCR; TCRdb's copy keeps in-frame clones and lacks some. The sample includes around 45,000 clones. The sequenced sample was PBMCs. Receptors were obtained from a male donor in good health and CMV-seronegative. Both conserved end residues are part of each CDR3. Fields, in order: D gene, J gene, V gene, CDR3 DNA, CDR3 protein. A D gene is named only where the DNA matches it firmly.

D gene: -; J gene: TRBJ2-3; V gene: TRBV18; CDR3 DNA: TGTGCCAGCTCACCACATCCTAGAGCGGATACGCAGTATTTT; CDR3 protein: CASSPHPRADTQYF
D gene: -; J gene: TRBJ1-1; V gene: TRBV2; CDR3 DNA: TGTGCCAGCAGTGAACTGGCGGGGTTAAGAACTGAAGCTTTCTTT; CDR3 protein: CASSELAGLRTEAFF
D gene: -; J gene: TRBJ2-3; V gene: TRBV7-3; CDR3 DNA: TGTGCCAGCAGCTTTTCAGGTTCGGTGGCAGATACGCAGTATTTT; CDR3 protein: CASSFSGSVADTQYF
D gene: -; J gene: TRBJ1-2; V gene: TRBV30; CDR3 DNA: TGTGCCTGGAGTTTAGAAGAGCCGAAATATGGCTACACCTTC; CDR3 protein: CAWSLEEPKYGYTF
D gene: -; J gene: TRBJ1-3; V gene: TRBV2; CDR3 DNA: TGTGCCAGCAGTGAGGCAGGGGCGGGAAACACCATATATTTT; CDR3 protein: CASSEAGAGNTIYF
D gene: TRBD1; J gene: TRBJ2-7; V gene: TRBV4-1; CDR3 DNA: TGCGCCAGCAGCCAGTTGACAGGGGAGGTTAGCGAGCAGTACTTC; CDR3 protein: CASSQLTGEVSEQYF
D gene: -; J gene: TRBJ2-7; V gene: TRBV6-1; CDR3 DNA: TGTGCTGCGGAGGGGTGGGACGAGCAGTACTTC; CDR3 protein: CAAEGWDEQYF
D gene: -; J gene: TRBJ1-3; V gene: TRBV6-5; CDR3 DNA: TGTGCCAGCAGCCCGGGTCTAACTGGAAACACCATATATTTT; CDR3 protein: CASSPGLTGNTIYF
D gene: -; J gene: TRBJ1-5; V gene: TRBV6-1; CDR3 DNA: TGTGCCAGCAGTGAAGCGCTTCAGGCAGGCAATCAGCCCCAGCATTTT; CDR3 protein: CASSEALQAGNQPQHF
D gene: -; J gene: TRBJ2-5; V gene: TRBV29-1; CDR3 DNA: TGCAGCGTTGGATGGGGGCAGGAGACCCAGTACTTC; CDR3 protein: CSVGWGQETQYF
D gene: -; J gene: TRBJ1-3; V gene: TRBV27; CDR3 DNA: TGTGCCAGCAGTTTGAACATACCCGGGAGTCCGGCCTTTGGTGACACCATATATTTT; CDR3 protein: CASSLNIPGSPAFGDTIYF